These 10 T cell receptor beta chains share one sample of origin, sequenced in a study of T cell responses to AZD1222 COVID-19 vaccine. Clones were sequenced by immunoSEQ multiplex PCR, and TCRdb holds only the in-frame ones, with some missing. The sample lists about 140,000 clones; about 92% were seen once. The specimen was peripheral blood, collected on day 0 of AZD1222 vaccination. Receptor source: an adult in good health.

CDR3: CASSKRTGKGGYTF. The CDR3 DNA reads TGTGCCAGCAGTAAACGGACAGGGAAGGGTGGCTACACCTTC. V and J are TRBV27 and TRBJ1-2; 8 nucleotides line up with TRBD1. The CDR3 spans 14 residues. The J segment lost 7 bases and the V segment lost 5 bases, leaving 9 bases of the junction unmatched. In germline, CDR1 is MNHEY, CDR2 SMNVEV (reference sequence).

In its sample, this clone was seen once. The rearrangement uses TRBV5-4 and TRBJ2-1; no clear D gene. V was trimmed by 1 base and J by 11 bases, leaving 7 bases between them. Germline V gene sequence: CDR1 SGHNT, CDR2 YYREEE (reference sequence). The CDR3 length is 11 residues. The CDR3 sequence is CASSLTAQQFF. CDR3 nucleotide sequence: TGTGCCAGCAGCTTGACAGCCCAGCAGTTCTTC.

The chain is built from TRBV19 and TRBJ2-2; D gene ambiguous. This CDR3 has 12 amino acids. CDR1 is LNHDA and CDR2 is SQIVND in the germline V gene (reference sequence). Trimming cost V 4 bases and J 6 bases, with 6 bases left between them. CDR3 region: CASSRAAGELFF. The CDR3 coding sequence is TGTGCCAGTAGTAGGGCGGCCGGGGAGCTGTTTTTT.

V usage is TRBV18 and J usage is TRBJ1-1; D remains unclear. Trimming shortened V by 0 bases and J by 1 base, and 9 bases separated the two germline ends. The CDR3 sequence is 15 residues long. Per the germline V gene, CDR1 is KGHSH and CDR2 is LQKENI. The CDR3 loop is CASSPPAGTNTEAFF. CDR3 nucleotides: TGTGCCAGCTCACCACCGGCAGGTACGAACACTGAAGCTTTCTTT.

The chain is built from TRBV11-2 and TRBJ1-1, with D hard to call. From germline, CDR1 is SGHAT and CDR2 FQNNGV. V dropped 5 bases and J dropped 0 bases, with 10 bases sitting between them. The length of the CDR3 is 14 residues. The CDR3 protein is CASSPTVLNTEAFF. Here the CDR3 DNA reads TGTGCCAGCAGCCCGACGGTGTTGAACACTGAAGCTTTCTTT. The entire variable domain, with the rest obtained from reference TRBV11-2 and TRBJ1-1, is as follows: EAGVAQSPRYKIIEKRQSVAFWCNPISGHATLYWYQQILGQGPKLLIQFQNNGVVDDSQLPKDRFSAERLKGVDSTLKIQPAKLEDSAVYLCASSPTVLNTEAFFGQGTRLTVV.

The chain employs TRBV4-1 and TRBJ1-3, with a tentative D call TRBD1 (6 bases). Trimming took off 1 base at V and 0 bases at J, with 10 bases between the two ends. This CDR3 has 16 residues. CDR1 is MGHRA, CDR2 YSYEKL, per germline. For the CDR3, the DNA is TGCGCCAGCAGCCAAGTAGCAGGGGTCTCTGGAAACACCATATATTTT. Its protein is CASSQVAGVSGNTIYF.

This clone has a single count. This rearrangement joins TRBV5-5 to TRBJ2-1; D unresolved. There are 15 residues in the CDR3. Germline loops: CDR1 SGHKS, CDR2 YYEKEE (reference sequence). Trimming removed 1 base from V and 0 bases from J, with 8 bases in between. The CDR3 region has the DNA TGTGCCAGCAGCTTGTATGTCGACTCCTACAATGAGCAGTTCTTC. Protein product: CASSLYVDSYNEQFF.

The V call is TRBV5-6, the J call TRBJ1-2; D might be TRBD1 (5 bases). CDR3 length: 15 amino acids. The germline V and J ends were trimmed by 6 bases and 1 base, with 16 bases remaining between them. Germline CDR1 SGHDT, CDR2 YYEEEE. CDR3 sequence (DNA): TGTGCCAGCATCTCCTCCTCCGGGGGTAACTATGGCTACACCTTC. It is translated as CASISSSGGNYGYTF.

The chain is built from TRBV18 and TRBJ2-4; D possibly uses TRBD1 or TRBD2 (6 bases each). Deletions cut 5 bases from V and 3 bases from J, with 14 bases between. The CDR3 consists of 15 residues. Germline lookup yields CDR1 KGHSH and CDR2 LQKENI. CDR3 nucleotide sequence: TGTGCCAGCTCATCTAGGGGGGAGGACAAAAACATTCAGTACTTC. The encoded protein is CASSSRGEDKNIQYF. The full variable domain, with the rest looked up from reference TRBV18 and TRBJ2-4, is NAGVMQNPRHLVRRRGQEARLRCSPMKGHSHVYWYRQLPEEGLKFMVYLQKENIIDESGMPKERFSAEFPKEGPSILRIQQVVRGDSAAYFCASSSRGEDKNIQYFGAGTRLSVL.

The chain links TRBV6-5 to TRBJ2-7; D is ambiguous. The germline V and J ends were trimmed by 0 bases and 3 bases, with 6 bases remaining between them. Germline V gene data show CDR1 as MNHEY and CDR2 as SVGAGI. This CDR3 spans 13 amino acids. Written as DNA, the CDR3 is TGTGCCAGCAGTTACTCGGAATACTACGAGCAGTACTTC. Translation: CASSYSEYYEQYF.